The present TCR beta chain was sequenced within a study of response to subunit inactivated influenza vaccine (dated by TCRdb to 2016 to 2019). Regarding the research as a whole: The study used deep quantitative T cell receptor repertoire profiling to track responses to a trivalent subunit inactivated influenza vaccine. Results the study describes overall, beyond this receptor: The authors suggested that each seasonal influenza vaccination may recruit only a limited number of new T cells.

The library was produced with RT-PCR. TCRdb names Illumina HiSeq 2500 as the instrument used. TCRdb reanalyzed the raw reads on its own, using fastp at Q25 for trimming and MiXCR for clone calling, and kept in-frame beta chains. Entries are consolidated by CDR3 protein sequence, retaining the most common genes and DNA. For this sample there are more than 600,000 distinct CDR3 sequences; approximately 17% appear just once. About a tenth of the sample is held by the ten biggest clonotypes. On this clonotype: The specificity of this receptor is unknown. The input lacks base qualities; no much larger clone sits a single base away.

The CDR3 runs 17 residues from the cysteine to the phenylalanine. Only CDR3 DNA remains: 51 bases, in frame from the first base. The junction shows trimming of 6 bases on V and 6 bases on J, and the gene matches do not reach 8 bases of it. CDR1 and CDR2 (MNHNS, SASEGT) derive from the germline V gene. This receptor chain uses TRBV6-1 and TRBJ2-2; 15 nucleotides in the junction match TRBD2. The TCR originated in a man aged 45-65 years who received an inactivated influenza vaccine. Donor details come from another sample of the same person, matched by shared clones. This sample comprised PBMCs from blood, obtained more than 4 days after vaccination. The base sequence is TGTGCCAGCAGCCCCGGGGGACTAGCGGGGGGAGCCGGGGAGCTGTTTTTT. It encodes CASSPGGLAGGAGELFF.